What follows describes a single T cell receptor (beta chain). The antigen is undetermined. For each extraction, RNA and DNA were obtained together from 20-30 mg of unsorted bulk tissue. Total RNA (around 500 ng) served as template for TCR beta cDNA synthesis primed by a constant-region primer. Three-round nested multiplex PCR performed with slightly modified ARM-PCR produced the TCR beta libraries. The study ran its first two PCR rounds for roughly 11 cycles each, using TRBV1-TRBV30 forward primers and a C-beta reverse primer. MiXCR, applied by TCRdb to the multiplex PCR reads, yields one record per CDR3 protein. Of about 110,000 distinct CDR3 sequences listed, 65% were seen once; the top ten hold around 9.3%. The CDR3 has 13 residues. Germline CDR1 is MNHEY and CDR2 is SMNVEV (reference sequence). V lost 3 bases and J 1 base, leaving 6 bases between the germline ends. This sample was taken from a study of tumor-infiltrating lymphocytes in primary liver carcinoma. Notes on the study in general: Relative to tumor region pairs, the tumor-adjacent and tumor-blood pairs showed overlap that was lower.

The TCR was taken from a woman aged 55-70 years with primary liver carcinoma and hepatitis B virus infection. The chain uses TRBV27 and TRBJ1-1, with no clear D. Sequencing used liver tumor tissue from sampling region 1. Noted subset: tumor region T1, superior pole. The CDR3 reads CASSLGQNTEAFF. CDR3 bases: TGTGCCAGCAGTTTGGGCCAGAACACTGAAGCTTTCTTT.